The T cell receptor (beta chain) described here comes from a study of control samples from healthy donors and cancer patients. Per the germline V gene, CDR1 is MNHNS and CDR2 is SASEGT. The V and J ends lost 2 bases and 1 base respectively, with 2 bases between them. The CDR3 length is 12 residues. The method was immunoSEQ multiplex PCR; TCRdb's version includes in-frame clones alone and lacks a portion of them. Seen here are roughly 120,000 clones, 85% to 90% observed once, and the top ten hold less than 1.5%. This sequence was found in a woman aged 50 to 60 with colorectal cancer. The material sequenced was PBMCs. The genes are TRBV6-1 and TRBJ1-2, with D unresolved. CDR3 coding DNA: TGTGCCAGCAGTGAAAATAACTATGGCTACACCTTC. Translated, it gives CASSENNYGYTF.